The rows below give T cell receptor beta chains drawn from one sample of a study of tumor and adjacent non-tumor tissue in lung cancer. TCRdb re-called the multiplex PCR reads through MiXCR, storing one row per CDR3 protein. Here the sample spans roughly 69,000 distinct CDR3 sequences, around 76% being singletons. The sequenced material came from distant non-tumor lung tissue. These receptors all come from a man aged 55 to 69 with non-small cell lung cancer. The CDR3 runs from the conserved cysteine through the conserved F or W. The order of the fields is clone size, J gene, D gene, V gene, CDR3 DNA, CDR3 protein. A D gene is named only where the DNA matches it firmly. Not all rows give a size; the values are once, few, many and, for expanded clones, a class.

>NA|TRBJ2-7|NA|TRBV11-1
NA
CASSFGEGTSCEQYF
>NA|TRBJ2-7|TRBD2|TRBV7-8
TGTGCCAGCAGCTTAGCGGGAGGGAACTTCTACGAGCAATACTTC
CASSLAGGNFYEQYF
>NA|TRBJ2-1|NA|TRBV5-4
TGTACCAGCAGCTTGGAGGTGGGCTGGAACTATCAAACTAATGAGCAGTTCTTC
CTSSLEVGWNYQTNEQFF
>once|TRBJ2-1|TRBD2|TRBV6-2/TRBV6-3
TGTGCTAGTAGTTACAATATACGCGGGAGTTTCCACCCTGAGCAGTTCTTC
CASSYNIRGSFHPEQFF
>NA|TRBJ2-1|TRBD2|TRBV29-1
TGCAGCGTTCCACAATTAGCGGGATCTTGGAATGAGCAATTCTTC
CSVPQLAGSWNEQFF
>NA|TRBJ1-6|NA|TRBV5-6
TGTGCCAACAGCTTGAGGCAGGGGAATGGATTACCCCACCACTTT
CANSLRQGNGLPHHF
>NA|TRBJ2-6|TRBD1|TRBV5-1
TGCACCAGCAGCCCGGGACAGGAAGGTGGGGCCAACGTCCTGACTTTC
CTSSPGQEGGANVLTF
>NA|TRBJ2-7|NA|TRBV6-5
TGTGCCAGCAGCAACCGGGATAGGGATACACCTACCTACAAGCAGTACTTC
CASSNRDRDTPTYKQYF
>many|TRBJ2-7|TRBD2|TRBV20-1
TGCAGTGCTAGACCTAGCGGGAGAGTCTTAATCGAGCAGTACTTC
CSARPSGRVLIEQYF
>many|TRBJ2-2|NA|TRBV9
TGTGCCAGCAGCGTTAGTGTGACGGATAACACCGGGGAGCTGTTTTTT
CASSVSVTDNTGELFF
>NA|TRBJ2-1|TRBD1|TRBV4-1
TGCGCCGGCAGCCAAACAGGGGAAACCAATGAGCAGTTCTTT
CAGSQTGETNEQFF
>NA|TRBJ2-3|NA|TRBV10-3
TGTGCCATCAGTGATAGCGCGATTAGCACAGATATGCAATATTTT
CAISDSAISTDMQYF
>few|TRBJ1-6|NA|TRBV7-3
TGTGCCAGCAGCTTAGACAAGGATTCACCCCTCCACTTT
CASSLDKDSPLHF
>NA|TRBJ2-1|NA|TRBV11-1
TGTGCCAGCAGTCCAGGGACGCGGTGGGGACACAATAAGCAGTTCTTC
CASSPGTRWGHNKQFF
>NA|TRBJ2-5|NA|TRBV14
TGTGCCAGCAGCCAAATGCACCTCCAAGAGACCCAGTACTTC
CASSQMHLQETQYF
>once|TRBJ2-5|TRBD2|TRBV14
TGTGCCATCAGCCGCTGGACTAGCGGGAGGCAAGAGTTCCAGTACTTC
CAISRWTSGRQEFQYF
>NA|TRBJ2-7|TRBD1|TRBV6-1
TGTGCCAGCTGTGAAGCGCTAATGGGACAGACCCCCTACGAGCAGTACTTC
CASCEALMGQTPYEQYF
>NA|TRBJ2-1|NA|TRBV4-1
TGCGCCAGCAGCCAAGATACGTGGGAGCAGATCTTC
CASSQDTWEQIF
>NA|TRBJ2-3|NA|TRBV5-4
TGTGCCAGGAGCTTCCACACAGATACGCAGTATTTT
CARSFHTDTQYF
>NA|TRBJ2-1|NA|TRBV11-1
TGTACCAGCATCCCCGCAAGGGTGTTGGACAATGAGCACTTCTTC
CTSIPARVLDNEHFF